Here is one T cell receptor beta chain with its context. The antigen it recognizes is unknown. The input lacks base qualities; no much larger clone sits a single base away. Samples from volunteer blood donors who had recovered from COVID-19 were contributed by a second Seattle source. The collaborating institutions used their own protocols to collect whole blood in K2EDTA tubes. Collaborator samples were shipped for TCRbeta analysis as frozen whole blood, isolated PBMCs, or DNA extracted from either sample type. This specimen belongs to a study of blood T cell repertoires in COVID-19 (dated by TCRdb to the early 2020s). In the study overall: Samples from collaborators originated in the United States, Italy and Spain and spanned both the acute and convalescent phases of COVID-19. The prospective study material was composed of cDNA or gDNA derived from T cells, B-cell-depleted T cells, or PBMCs. Subjects who had been exposed to COVID-19, were actively infected with it, or had recovered from it provided the deeply sampled blood TCRbeta repertoires that made up the dataset. The repertoires were released in a freely available public database meant as a resource for research on the immune response to SARS-CoV-2. Samples came from the ongoing ImmuneRACE study (first 160 participants) plus 1,254 subjects from 6 global collaborators. Nearly every sample came with metadata listing a de-identified subject ID, COVID-19 status, age in years and sex. HLA class I and class II types, where available, came from metadata supplied by the sample provider rather than from assay-based typing. General conclusions and limits of the study: How much clinical and demographic metadata was included differed by source and by participant, and the metadata was provided uncurated.

The immunoSEQ Assay, a bias-controlled multiplex PCR, was used to amplify TCRbeta CDR3 regions from genomic DNA. In the original analysis: Nucleated cell counts per sample were estimated from amplification of reference gene primers within the assay. Sequence reads were collapsed and filtered to measure the absolute abundance of every unique TCRbeta CDR3 rearrangement. For each sample, productive Simpson clonality was calculated as the square root of Simpson's diversity index across productive rearrangements. The table was pulled from immuneACCESS by TCRdb, which kept in-frame rearrangements only. Such tables lose some clones; where checked, under half of the loss comes from unresolved V genes, and the rest has no known cause. Clone size and V and J calls were adopted from that table, with D and trimming inferred from the DNA. The sample profile shows about 230,000 clones; more than 65% of them were found once. Of the sample, about 2% falls within the top ten clones.

The source is a man aged 40-55 years who had recovered from COVID-19. The specimen sequenced was peripheral blood.

The nucleotides read TGTGCCAGCAGTGTGGACTGGAGAAGCTCCTATAATTCACCCCTCCACTTT. It specifies CASSVDWRSSYNSPLHF. The rearranged chain carries TRBV27 and TRBJ1-6, with the identity of the D gene unclear. Trimming removed 5 bases from V and 0 bases from J, leaving 14 bases between the germline ends. The germline V gene (reference sequence) gives CDR1 as MNHEY and CDR2 as SMNVEV. The cysteine opens and the phenylalanine closes a CDR3 of 17 amino acids. CDR3 DNA only is kept here, 51 bases in frame from base 1.